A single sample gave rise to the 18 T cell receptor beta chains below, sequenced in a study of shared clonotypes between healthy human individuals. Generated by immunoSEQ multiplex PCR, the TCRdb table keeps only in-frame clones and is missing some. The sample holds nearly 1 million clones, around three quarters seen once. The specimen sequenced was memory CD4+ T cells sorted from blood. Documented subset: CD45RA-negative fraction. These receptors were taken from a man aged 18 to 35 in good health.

The CDR3 DNA follows: TGTGCCAGCGCCCGACGGTGGGGCTCTGGGGCCAACGTCCTGACTTTC. Protein: CASARRWGSGANVLTF. V and J are TRBV14 and TRBJ2-6; D gene unclear. There are 16 residues in the CDR3. V was pared by 8 bases and J by 0 bases, with 14 bases between. Germline CDR1 is SGHDN and CDR2 is FVKESK.

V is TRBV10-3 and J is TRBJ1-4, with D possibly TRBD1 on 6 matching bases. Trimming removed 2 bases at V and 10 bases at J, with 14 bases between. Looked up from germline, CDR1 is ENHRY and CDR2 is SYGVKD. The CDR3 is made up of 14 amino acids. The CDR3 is CAISEGTWDRKLFF. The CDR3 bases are TGTGCCATCAGTGAGGGGACATGGGACCGAAAACTGTTTTTT.

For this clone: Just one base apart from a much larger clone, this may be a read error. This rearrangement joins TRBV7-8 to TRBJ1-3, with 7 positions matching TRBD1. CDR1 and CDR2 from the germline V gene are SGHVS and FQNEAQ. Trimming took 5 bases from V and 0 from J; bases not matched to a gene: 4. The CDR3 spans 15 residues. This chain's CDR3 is CASSRDRVSGNTIYF. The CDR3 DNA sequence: TGTGCCAGCAGCCGCGACAGGGTCTCTGGAAACACCATATATTTT.

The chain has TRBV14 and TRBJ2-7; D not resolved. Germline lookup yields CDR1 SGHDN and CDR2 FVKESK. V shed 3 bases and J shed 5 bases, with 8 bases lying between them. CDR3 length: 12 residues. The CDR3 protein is CASSQAYHEQYF. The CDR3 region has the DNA TGTGCCAGCAGCCAGGCTTACCACGAGCAGTACTTC. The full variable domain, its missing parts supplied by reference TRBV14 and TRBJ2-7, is EAGVTQFPSHSVIEKGQTVTLRCDPISGHDNLYWYRRVMGKEIKFLLHFVKESKQDESGMPNNRFLAERTGGTYSTLKVQPAELEDSGVYFCASSQAYHEQYFGPGTRLTVT.

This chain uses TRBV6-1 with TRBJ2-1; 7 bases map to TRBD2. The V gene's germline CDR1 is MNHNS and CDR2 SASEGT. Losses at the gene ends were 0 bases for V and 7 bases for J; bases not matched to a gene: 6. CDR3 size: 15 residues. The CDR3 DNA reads TGTGCCAGCAGTGAAGCTGGCAGGGAGGGTAATGAGCAGTTCTTC. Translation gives CASSEAGREGNEQFF.

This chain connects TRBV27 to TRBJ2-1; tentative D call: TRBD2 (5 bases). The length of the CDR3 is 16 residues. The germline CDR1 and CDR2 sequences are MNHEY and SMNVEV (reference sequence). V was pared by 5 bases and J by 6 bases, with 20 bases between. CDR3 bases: TGTGCCAGCAGTCGTAACGGACCACTCCGGGGCAATGAGCAGTTCTTC. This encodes CASSRNGPLRGNEQFF.

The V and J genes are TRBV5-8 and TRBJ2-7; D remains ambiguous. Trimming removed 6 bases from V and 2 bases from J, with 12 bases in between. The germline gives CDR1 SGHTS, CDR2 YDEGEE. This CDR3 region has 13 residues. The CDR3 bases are TGTGCCAGCAAACTCGGTCCCCCCTACGAGCAGTACTTC. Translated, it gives CASKLGPPYEQYF.

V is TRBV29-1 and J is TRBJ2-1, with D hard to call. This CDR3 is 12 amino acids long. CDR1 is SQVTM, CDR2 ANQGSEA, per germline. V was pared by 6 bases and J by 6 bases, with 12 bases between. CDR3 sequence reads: CSVALVGNEQFF. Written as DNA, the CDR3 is TGCAGCGTAGCTCTCGTTGGCAATGAGCAGTTCTTC.

The CDR3 protein is CAISEGPQETQYF. CDR3 DNA: TGTGCCATCAGTGAGGGGCCCCAAGAGACCCAGTACTTC. The V and J genes are TRBV10-3 and TRBJ2-5; D not resolved. CDR3 size: 13 residues. Germline assignment: CDR1 ENHRY and CDR2 SYGVKD. Deletions cut 2 bases from V and 1 base from J, with 5 bases between.

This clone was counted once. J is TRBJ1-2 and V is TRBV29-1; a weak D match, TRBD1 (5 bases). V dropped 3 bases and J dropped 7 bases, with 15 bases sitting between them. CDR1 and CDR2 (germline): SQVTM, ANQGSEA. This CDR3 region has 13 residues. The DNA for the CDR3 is TGCAGCGTTGATGAAGGGGCGGCTTTTGGCTACACCTTC. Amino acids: CSVDEGAAFGYTF.

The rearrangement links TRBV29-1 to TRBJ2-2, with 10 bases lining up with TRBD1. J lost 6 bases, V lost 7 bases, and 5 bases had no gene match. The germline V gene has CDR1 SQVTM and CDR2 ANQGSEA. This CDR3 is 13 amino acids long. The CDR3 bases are TGCAGCGCCAGGGACAGGGGAGCCGGGGAGCTGTTTTTT. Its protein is CSARDRGAGELFF.

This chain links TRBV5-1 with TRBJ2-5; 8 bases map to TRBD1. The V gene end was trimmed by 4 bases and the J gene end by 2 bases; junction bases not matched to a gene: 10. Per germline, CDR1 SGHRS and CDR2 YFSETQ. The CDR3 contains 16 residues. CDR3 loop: CASSPHTGGNQETQYF. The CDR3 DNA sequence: TGCGCCAGCAGCCCTCATACAGGGGGAAATCAAGAGACCCAGTACTTC. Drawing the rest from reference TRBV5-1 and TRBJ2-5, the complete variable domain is KAGVTQTPRYLIKTRGQQVTLSCSPISGHRSVSWYQQTPGQGLQFLFEYFSETQRNKGNFPGRFSGRQFSNSRSEMNVSTLELGDSALYLCASSPHTGGNQETQYFGPGTRLLVL.

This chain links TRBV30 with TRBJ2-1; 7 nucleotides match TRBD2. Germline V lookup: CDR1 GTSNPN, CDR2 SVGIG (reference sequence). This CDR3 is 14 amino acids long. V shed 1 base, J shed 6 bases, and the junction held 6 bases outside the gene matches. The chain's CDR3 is CAWSGSSGANEQFF. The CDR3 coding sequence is TGTGCCTGGAGTGGCTCTAGCGGAGCCAATGAGCAGTTCTTC.

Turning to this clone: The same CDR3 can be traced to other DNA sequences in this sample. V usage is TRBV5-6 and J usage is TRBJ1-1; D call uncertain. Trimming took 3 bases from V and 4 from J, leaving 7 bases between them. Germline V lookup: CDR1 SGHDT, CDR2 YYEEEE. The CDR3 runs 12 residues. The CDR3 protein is CASSSRLTEAFF. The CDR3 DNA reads TGTGCCAGCAGCTCAAGACTCACTGAAGCTTTCTTT.

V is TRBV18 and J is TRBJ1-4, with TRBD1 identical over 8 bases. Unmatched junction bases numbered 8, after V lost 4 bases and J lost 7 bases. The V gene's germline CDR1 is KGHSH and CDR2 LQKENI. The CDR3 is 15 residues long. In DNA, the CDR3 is TGTGCCAGCTCACAAAGACAGGGGCTTGGTGAAAAACTGTTTTTT. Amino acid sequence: CASSQRQGLGEKLFF.

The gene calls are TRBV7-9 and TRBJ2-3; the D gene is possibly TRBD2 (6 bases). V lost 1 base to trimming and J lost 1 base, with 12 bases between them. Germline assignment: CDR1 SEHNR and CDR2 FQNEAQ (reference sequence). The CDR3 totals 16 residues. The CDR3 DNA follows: TGTGCCAGCAGCTTAGTTCGGGGGATCGGCACAGATACGCAGTATTTT. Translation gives CASSLVRGIGTDTQYF. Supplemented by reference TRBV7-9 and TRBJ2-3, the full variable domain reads DTGVSQNPRHKITKRGQNVTFRCDPISEHNRLYWYRQTLGQGPEFLTYFQNEAQLEKSRLLSDRFSAERPKGSFSTLEIQRTEQGDSAMYLCASSLVRGIGTDTQYFGPGTRLTVL.

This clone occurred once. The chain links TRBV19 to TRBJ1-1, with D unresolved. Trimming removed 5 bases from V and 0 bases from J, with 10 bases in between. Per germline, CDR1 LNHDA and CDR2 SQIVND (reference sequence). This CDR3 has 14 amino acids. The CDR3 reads CASSQTNMNTEAFF. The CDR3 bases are TGTGCCAGTAGTCAGACAAATATGAACACTGAAGCTTTCTTT.

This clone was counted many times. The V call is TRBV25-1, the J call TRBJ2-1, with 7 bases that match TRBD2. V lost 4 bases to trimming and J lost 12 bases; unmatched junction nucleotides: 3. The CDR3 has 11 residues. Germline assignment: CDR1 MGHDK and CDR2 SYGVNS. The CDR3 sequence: CASSAGGGQFF. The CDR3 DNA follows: TGTGCCAGCAGTGCTGGGGGGGGGCAGTTCTTC.